The clone carrying this T cell receptor (beta chain) showed up just a few times. This CDR3 has 13 amino acids. V was shortened by 8 bases and J by 4 bases, with 12 bases between the two germline ends. Per germline, CDR1 LNHDA and CDR2 SQIVND (reference sequence). Authors' processing steps: Scientists estimated how many nucleated cells there were by amplifying reference gene primers. Assay: immunoSEQ multiplex PCR; the TCRdb copy retains only in-frame clones and omits some. Clonal size and the V and J genes are those of that table, whereas D and trimming came from the DNA. The sample carries fewer than 700,000 clones, roughly 89% recorded once. This sample was taken from a study of blood T cell repertoires in COVID-19.

This chain connects TRBV19 to TRBJ1-5, with D possibly TRBD1 on 5 matching bases. The sequence was collected from a woman aged 45-65 years with COVID-19, enrolled during active disease. Sequencing was carried out using peripheral blood. The CDR3 sequence: CASGPAGNQPQHF. CDR3 bases: TGTGCCAGTGGTCCTGCAGGGAATCAGCCCCAGCATTTT.